This entry is about one T cell receptor (beta chain). What it binds is not known. These data originate in a study of beta chain features in type 1 diabetes. The study reverse transcribed the entire isolated RNA, so it sequenced expressed TCRB transcripts. Clones were sequenced by immunoSEQ multiplex PCR, and TCRdb holds only the in-frame ones, with some missing. The repertoire has some 350,000 clones, roughly a tenth of them found once; the top ten carry about 0.6%. Germline CDR1 and CDR2: MGHDK and SYGVNS. V lost 5 bases, J lost 0 bases, and 2 bases stayed unmatched. The CDR3 contains 14 residues. Study-wide points: In every one of the four CD4+ subsets, TCRB CDR3s were moderately but significantly shorter in Type 1 diabetes patients. A PCR bias possibly favoring shorter templates would apply equally to patients and controls.

The rearrangement joins TRBV25-1 to TRBJ2-7; 9 bases are shared with TRBD2. The sequence was obtained from a young man with type 1 diabetes. The specimen sequenced was central memory CD4+ T cells from blood. CDR3 DNA: TGTGCCAGCAGTTTTAGCGGGAGCTCCTACGAGCAGTACTTC. Amino acid sequence: CASSFSGSSYEQYF.